The T cell receptor (beta chain) under discussion was sequenced for a study of beta chain features in type 1 diabetes (dated by TCRdb to the late 2010s). Background for the entire study: Mean age, gender distribution, total cell number and subset yield were not different between patients and healthy donors. A total of 90 million to 130 million sorted cells were examined across all samples, and a strong correlation was observed between cell number per subset and RNA yield. In the study, recently diagnosed type 1 diabetes patients and matched healthy donors were compared on the TCRB repertoires of their sorted circulating CD4+ T cell subsets. Whereas all 30 or so donors provided naive and central memory subsets, regulatory and stem cell-like memory subsets were isolated from just 8 patients and roughly 8 healthy donors.

General findings and caveats noted by the study authors: PCR may preferentially amplify shorter templates, but because patient and control samples were amplified and corrected together, any resulting skew would affect both groups equally. Patients with type 1 diabetes made fewer insertions and deleted more nucleotides at VDJ recombination sites, implying thymic rearrangement abnormalities. HLA sub-analyses involved small numbers of individuals, so any influence of HLA type on TCRB rearrangement remained unresolved. Type 1 diabetes patients showed a moderate but significant shortening of TCRB CDR3 length in all four CD4+ subsets. Because cDNA was sequenced instead of genomic DNA, activated cells with high expression could be over-represented, although the groups did not differ in activation or CD3 levels. Naive, central memory and regulatory TCRB repertoires appeared more similar among patients than among healthy donors.

The High Capacity cDNA Reverse Transcription Kit was used to reverse transcribe all of the isolated RNA, meaning that expressed TCRB transcripts were what got sequenced. Deep immunoSEQ sequencing was performed on naive, central memory and regulatory T cell samples, with an average of roughly 3.5 million total reads per sample. Sorted cells were lysed in RLT buffer, and RNA was extracted using DNase-treated RNeasy Micro or Mini kits according to cell number. Each cell subset was processed separately to prevent cross-contamination, with patient and healthy donor samples processed together. The immunoSEQ multiplex PCR was used to amplify TCRB sequences from cDNA, generating 87-bp fragments that spanned the CDR3 region. Sequencing of the amplicons was performed on the Illumina HiSeq platform. Per the authors' processing: Synthetic template baselines were used to correct PCR bias computationally, reads within Hamming distance 2 were collapsed together, and singletons that could not be merged were discarded. By aligning reads against IMGT, V, D and J genes, CDR3 length, and insertions or deletions at six rearrangement sites were assigned. Clonotype counts were normalized to sorted cell number within each subset before computing true diversity and Gini coefficients with the tcR R package. The overlap coefficient, calculated on TCRB nucleotide sequences, was used to measure repertoire sharing. Out-of-frame TCRB sequences from naive cells were analyzed to stand in for the pre-selection repertoire. Here the immuneACCESS table is served through TCRdb, limited to in-frame sequences with V and J called. Missing clones are a known gap in these copies; in checked studies unresolved V genes cover under half, and the rest lacks a known reason. That table is the source of V, J and clone size, and D and trimming were worked out from the DNA. The sample includes 300,000 to 350,000 clones, with 13% observed a single time. The ten largest make up roughly 0.015% of the sample.

V loses 5 bases of germline sequence and J loses 0 bases, and the interval between the two ends is 10 bases. CDR1 SQVTM and CDR2 ANQGSEA are derived from the germline V gene. The CDR3 numbers 13 residues from cysteine through phenylalanine. Only the CDR3 DNA is retained, 39 bases long and in frame from the first base. Only a few counts were recorded for this clone. Its target antigen remains unknown. No quality values exist for individual bases; no much larger clone is one base distant. Within the sample, other DNA sequences also encode this same CDR3. A single peripheral blood draw of roughly 0.11 L on average was collected from each donor into heparinised tubes. Naive, central memory, regulatory and stem cell-like memory CD4+ T cells were sorted on a BD FACSAria II using a panel including CD45RO, CCR7, CD25, CD127, CD95 and CD27. Every sorted population had a purity above 95%. PBMCs were isolated right away by Lymphoprep density gradient centrifugation and were stained directly, without culture. Samples were stained and sorted in pairs, with one healthy donor and one patient per experiment, so that batch effects were minimized.

Specimen: naive CD4+ T cells from blood. The sample's cell subset or site label, decoded: true naive CD4+ T cells. The sequence was collected from a woman under 30 with type 1 diabetes. Rearrangement joined TRBV29-1 to TRBJ1-1; the D gene cannot be resolved reliably. The DNA sequence is as follows: TGCAGCGTTTCCGGCAGGATGAACACTGAAGCTTTCTTT. Translated, it reads CSVSGRMNTEAFF. Reference TRBV29-1 and TRBJ1-1 proteins supply the regions before and after the CDR3; the full variable domain is: SAVISQKPSRDICQRGTSLTIQCQVDSQVTMMFWYRQQPGQSLTLIATANQGSEATYESGFVIDKFPISRPNLTFSTLTVSNMSPEDSSIYLCSVSGRMNTEAFFGQGTRLTVV.